A single sample is the source of the 32 T cell receptor beta chains below, sequenced in a study of T cells after yellow fever vaccination. MiXCR, applied by TCRdb to the 5' RACE reads, yields one record per CDR3 protein. The data contain 450,000 to 550,000 distinct CDR3 sequences, 21% of them singletons. This material consisted of PBMCs, taken 20 to 25 days after the first yellow fever vaccination. These receptor sequences come from a man younger than 30 who received the YFV17D yellow fever vaccine.

The genes are TRBV14 and TRBJ1-2, with TRBD1 identical over 12 bases. There are 16 residues in the CDR3. Germline V gene data show CDR1 as SGHDN and CDR2 as FVKESK. V was clipped by 4 bases and J by 6 bases; unmatched bases: 9. The CDR3 spells CASSPHSGTGGDGYTF. The DNA of the CDR3 is TGTGCCAGCAGCCCTCACTCCGGGACAGGGGGCGATGGCTACACCTTC.

Ten or more counts support this clonotype. The V and J genes are TRBV7-2 and TRBJ2-7; tentatively, D is TRBD1 (5 bases). The CDR3 totals 15 residues. Per the germline V gene, CDR1 is SGHTA and CDR2 is FQGNSA. V lost 5 bases to trimming and J lost 6 bases, with 20 bases between them. CDR3 protein: CASSPKSRQGSEQYF. CDR3 in DNA: TGTGCCAGCAGCCCCAAGTCTCGGCAGGGAAGCGAGCAGTACTTC.

This clonotype occurred many times. The gene calls are TRBV7-8 and TRBJ2-2; TRBD1 aligns across 7 bases. Trimming at V came to 4 bases and at J to 0 bases, leaving 2 bases not matched to a gene. This CDR3 comprises 15 residues. Germline CDR1 is SGHVS and CDR2 is FQNEAQ. The CDR3 bases are TGTGCCAGCAGCTCGGGACAGTCGAACACCGGGGAGCTGTTTTTT. Protein: CASSSGQSNTGELFF.

This clonotype was seen only a few times. The CDR3 reads CASSRASLGETQYF. CDR3 sequence (DNA): TGTGCCAGCAGCCGGGCCTCCCTGGGCGAGACCCAGTACTTC. This rearrangement joins TRBV12-3 or TRBV12-4 to TRBJ2-5; the D is unclear. The length of the CDR3 is 14 residues. Trimming took off 6 bases at V and 5 bases at J, with 16 bases between the two ends.

This chain links TRBV7-2 with TRBJ1-5; D not certain. The CDR3 extends over 15 amino acids. Germline V CDR1 and CDR2: SGHTA, FQGNSA. The ends were cut back, 2 bases at V and 3 bases at J, with 11 bases in the middle. For the CDR3, the DNA is TGTGCCAGCAGCTTATGGGGTTTGGACAATCAGCCCCAGCATTTT. This codes for CASSLWGLDNQPQHF.

The chain recombines TRBV23-1 with TRBJ2-3; weak D call: TRBD2 (5 bases). TRBV23-1 is designated an ORF whose function remains uncertain. The ends were cut back, 1 base at V and 6 bases at J, with 20 bases in the middle. This CDR3 has 17 amino acids. The CDR3 DNA reads as TGCGCCAGCAGTCAATTGACCGAGCGGAGACATCTGGATACGCAGTATTTT. Translation gives CASSQLTERRHLDTQYF.

A word on this clonotype: No DNA is shown, since the ends of the CDR3 on it are uncertain; the CDR3 is the one TCRdb lists. V usage is TRBV19 and J usage is TRBJ2-2; the DNA was not used to check the table's D call, TRBD1. CDR1 and CDR2 from the germline V gene are LNHDA and SQIVND (reference sequence). The CDR3 is 13 amino acids in total, end residues counted. The CDR3 reads CASSISGAGSCFF.

A few counts support this clonotype. This chain's CDR3 is CASSTQRGGYTF. The CDR3 bases are TGTGCCAGCAGTACCCAGCGGGGCGGCTACACCTTC. The gene calls are TRBV6-6 and TRBJ1-2, with D tentatively TRBD1 (5 bases). CDR1 is MNHNY and CDR2 is SVGAGI in the germline V gene (reference sequence). The germline V and J ends were trimmed by 5 bases and 8 bases, with 12 bases remaining between them. There are 12 residues in the CDR3.

In its sample, this clonotype was seen a few times. V and J are TRBV24-1 and TRBJ2-1, with 7 bases aligning to TRBD1. The CDR3 extends over 17 amino acids. Germline V gene sequence: CDR1 KGHDR, CDR2 SFDVKD. Trimming took 3 bases from V and 3 from J; bases not matched to a gene: 10. CDR3 region: CATSDARDSHGYNEQFF. CDR3 bases: TGTGCCACCAGTGATGCACGGGACAGTCACGGCTACAATGAGCAGTTCTTC.

A few counts support this clonotype. The chain links TRBV2 to TRBJ1-1; D is undetermined. The ends were cut back, 3 bases at V and 4 bases at J, with 15 bases in the middle. Germline CDR1 reads SNHLY; CDR2 reads FYNNEI. The CDR3 is 15 residues long. The CDR3 spells CASSELGLLITEAFF. Written as DNA, the CDR3 is TGTGCCAGCAGTGAGCTCGGACTATTGATCACTGAAGCTTTCTTT.

The CDR3 DNA follows: TGCGCCAGCAGGGACCTAGCGGGGGAGAACTACAATGAGCAGTTCTTC. It specifies CASRDLAGENYNEQFF. The genes are TRBV5-1 and TRBJ2-1; TRBD2 matches at 10 bases. Trimming took 5 bases from V and 3 from J; bases not matched to a gene: 8. This CDR3 is 16 amino acids long. Germline lookup yields CDR1 SGHRS and CDR2 YFSETQ.

This clonotype was seen a few times. V and J are TRBV20-1 and TRBJ1-2, with 11 bases aligning to TRBD1. CDR1 is DFQATT, CDR2 SNEGSKA, per germline (reference sequence). CDR3 size: 15 residues. Losses at the gene ends were 3 bases for V and 3 bases for J; bases not matched to a gene: 6. CDR3 DNA: TGCAGTGCTAGGTTAAGGACAGGGGGCGACTATGGCTACACCTTC. Protein sequence: CSARLRTGGDYGYTF.

Comments on this clonotype: This is likely a read error, given that the CDR3 carries no conserved phenylalanine or tryptophan at its end. V usage is TRBV7-2 and J usage is TRBJ1-4, with D possibly matching TRBD1 (5 bases). V dropped 5 bases and J dropped 5 bases, with 12 bases sitting between them. The CDR3 is 14 amino acids. CDR1 and CDR2 (germline): SGHTA, FQGNSA. The CDR3 DNA sequence: TGTGCCAGCAGCCTACGTTCAGGGAATGAAAAACTGTTTTAT. It yields the protein CASSLRSGNEKLFY.

This clonotype was observed a few times. The V and J genes are TRBV11-2 and TRBJ2-5; possible D gene TRBD1, 6 bases. The germline gives CDR1 SGHAT, CDR2 FQNNGV. The germline V and J ends were trimmed by 4 bases and 6 bases, with 21 bases remaining between them. The CDR3 is 16 amino acids. The CDR3 region has the DNA TGTGCCAGCAGCTGGACAACAGGGAATTCTGTGAAGACCCAGTACTTC. Protein: CASSWTTGNSVKTQYF.

The gene calls are TRBV7-9 and TRBJ2-7; D not resolved. The CDR3 extends over 11 amino acids. Germline V lookup: CDR1 SEHNR, CDR2 FQNEAQ (reference sequence). Trimming pared 5 bases from V and 6 bases from J, leaving 8 bases between. CDR3 sequence (DNA): TGTGCCAGCAGCCGGACGCTCGAGCAGTACTTC. Its translation: CASSRTLEQYF.

This clonotype came up a few times. The V and J genes are TRBV15 and TRBJ1-3; no definite D call. This CDR3 is 16 amino acids long. From germline, CDR1 is LNHNV and CDR2 YYDKDF (reference sequence). Deletions cut 0 bases from V and 0 bases from J, with 9 bases between. The CDR3 protein is CATSRDHNPSGNTIYF. In nucleotides, the CDR3 is TGTGCCACCAGCAGAGACCATAACCCCTCTGGAAACACCATATATTTT. The full variable domain, its missing parts supplied by reference TRBV15 and TRBJ1-3, is DAMVIQNPRYQVTQFGKPVTLSCSQTLNHNVMYWYQQKSSQAPKLLFHYYDKDFNNEADTPDNFQSRRPNTSFCFLDIRSPGLGDTAMYLCATSRDHNPSGNTIYFGEGSWLTVV.

The chain carries TRBV7-9 and TRBJ1-1; D call uncertain. The CDR3 spans 12 residues. Between the trimmed V and J ends, which lost 0 bases and 11 bases, there was a span of 10 bases. From germline, CDR1 is SEHNR and CDR2 FQNEAQ (reference sequence). The CDR3 protein is CASSLARETAFF. Here the CDR3 DNA reads TGTGCCAGCAGCTTAGCGCGGGAGACGGCTTTCTTT.

J is TRBJ1-4 and V is TRBV12-3 or TRBV12-4, with TRBD1 matching over 7 bases. The CDR3 is 13 residues long. The V segment lost 3 bases and the J segment 7 bases; nucleotides outside the gene matches: 2. As DNA, the CDR3 is TGTGCCAGCAGTTTTGGGACAGCTGAAAAACTGTTTTTT. Protein product: CASSFGTAEKLFF.

In its sample, this clonotype was seen a few times. The chain has TRBV20-1 and TRBJ1-5, with D unresolved. V lost 1 base to trimming and J lost 3 bases, with 4 bases between them. The CDR3 is 12 residues long. CDR1 is DFQATT, CDR2 SNEGSKA, per germline (reference sequence). The DNA for the CDR3 is TGCAGTGCTAGAGTATACAATCAGCCCCAGCATTTT. It codes for CSARVYNQPQHF.

In its sample, this clonotype was seen a few times. V gene TRBV5-1 combines with J gene TRBJ2-2, with 7 positions matching TRBD1. Germline lookup yields CDR1 SGHRS and CDR2 YFSETQ. V shed 4 bases and J 8 bases; nucleotides not matched to a gene: 17. There are 17 residues in the CDR3. The CDR3 DNA follows: TGCGCCAGCAGCGAACCCCGGGACAGTGTCAAAAAGGGGGAGCTGTTTTTT. Encoded protein: CASSEPRDSVKKGELFF.

This clonotype was observed a few times. J is TRBJ2-7 and V is TRBV20-1; D is perhaps TRBD2 (5 bases). CDR1 is DFQATT, CDR2 SNEGSKA, per germline (reference sequence). This CDR3 is 14 amino acids long. Trimming removed 2 bases at V and 6 bases at J, with 17 bases between. The CDR3: CSARKRETSLEQYV. The DNA for the CDR3 is TGCAGTGCTAGAAAGAGGGAGACCTCCCTCGAGCAGTACGTC.

This chain joins TRBV20-1 and TRBJ2-7, with 10 positions matching TRBD1. V lost 0 bases, J lost 2 bases, and 7 bases stayed unmatched. Looked up from germline, CDR1 is DFQATT and CDR2 is SNEGSKA (reference sequence). The CDR3 has 16 residues. For the CDR3, the DNA is TGCAGTGCTAGAGACCCCGGGACAGGGGTAACCTACGAGCAGTACTTC. Its translation is CSARDPGTGVTYEQYF.

This chain links TRBV7-6 with TRBJ1-5; TRBD1 is a possible D gene (5 bases). V lost 7 bases and J lost 2, with 27 bases in between. The CDR3 is 19 residues long. Germline V gene data show CDR1 as SGHVS and CDR2 as FNYEAQ. The CDR3 region has the DNA TGTGCCAGCAAATCCCCCCCCCTTTGGGACCCGAAAGGCAATCAGCCCCAGCATTTT. Its protein is CASKSPPLWDPKGNQPQHF.

The chain uses TRBV10-3 and TRBJ2-2; D not resolved. Germline V gives CDR1 ENHRY, CDR2 SYGVKD. Trimming removed 7 bases from V and 6 bases from J, with 6 bases in between. CDR3 length equals 11 residues. The CDR3 region is CAINLAGELFF. The CDR3 DNA is TGTGCCATCAACTTAGCCGGGGAGCTGTTTTTT.

The chain couples TRBV7-3 to TRBJ2-2; 11 bases are shared with TRBD2. The CDR3 is 17 amino acids. From germline, CDR1 is SGHTA and CDR2 FQGTGA. V shed 5 bases and J 8 bases; nucleotides not matched to a gene: 13. CDR3 sequence (DNA): TGTGCCAGCAGCAGTAGCGGGGGGGCCAGGTCACCGGGGGAGCTGTTTTTT. It translates to CASSSSGGARSPGELFF. Filled out from reference TRBV7-3 and TRBJ2-2, the complete variable domain reads GAGVSQTPSNKVTEKGKYVELRCDPISGHTALYWYRQSLGQGPEFLIYFQGTGAADDSGLPNDRFFAVRPEGSVSTLKIQRTERGDSAVYLCASSSSGGARSPGELFFGEGSRLTVL.

This clonotype was detected a few times. The chain employs TRBV6-1 and TRBJ2-1; 8 positions agree with TRBD2. Germline CDR1 and CDR2: MNHNS and SASEGT. V lost 5 bases to trimming and J lost 4 bases; unmatched junction nucleotides: 7. The CDR3 loop spans 15 amino acids. CDR3 region: CASSRSGDPYNEQFF. The CDR3 DNA follows: TGTGCCAGCAGTCGTAGCGGGGACCCTTACAATGAGCAGTTCTTC.

A few counts support this clonotype. The V gene is TRBV29-1, the J gene TRBJ2-5; TRBD2 agrees at 7 bases. Per the germline V gene, CDR1 is SQVTM and CDR2 is ANQGSEA. This CDR3 spans 14 amino acids. J lost 0 bases, V lost 7 bases, and 8 bases had no gene match. CDR3 residues: CSAPVGGYQETQYF. As DNA, the CDR3 is TGCAGCGCCCCCGTGGGGGGGTACCAAGAGACCCAGTACTTC.

A word on this clonotype: The junction differs from germline at one of its ends, possibly a read error. The chain combines TRBV6-4 with TRBJ2-1; possible D gene TRBD2, 6 bases. The CDR3 is 16 residues long. From germline, CDR1 is MRHNA and CDR2 SNTAGT. The CDR3 loop is CASSELGGAIYNELFF. DNA of the CDR3: TGTGCCAGCAGTGAATTAGGCGGGGCGATCTACAATGAGCTGTTCTTC.

This chain uses TRBV6-5 with TRBJ2-7; D unresolved. Germline CDR1 and CDR2: MNHEY and SVGAGI. The CDR3 is made up of 12 amino acids. V was pared by 8 bases and J by 2 bases, with 10 bases between. The CDR3 loop reads CASPSLPYEQYV. CDR3 nucleotides: TGTGCCAGCCCGAGTCTCCCCTACGAGCAGTACGTC.

The chain combines TRBV4-3 with TRBJ1-6; the D gene is possibly TRBD1 (6 bases). This CDR3 spans 16 amino acids. The V end was cut by 2 bases, the J end by 7 bases, with 15 bases between. Germline loops: CDR1 LGHNA, CDR2 YSLEER. The CDR3 coding sequence is TGCGCCAGCAGCCAATACCTACAGGGCGCGAATTCACCCCTCCACTTT. This encodes CASSQYLQGANSPLHF.

The J gene is TRBJ1-1, the V gene TRBV7-9; no definite D call. From germline, CDR1 is SEHNR and CDR2 FQNEAQ (reference sequence). The CDR3 covers 14 residues. Trimming took 2 bases from V and 5 from J, leaving 12 bases between them. The CDR3 DNA sequence: TGTGCCAGCAGCTTAAACGCCGGGGAAACTGAAGCTTTCTTT. This gives the protein CASSLNAGETEAFF.

V usage is TRBV20-1 and J usage is TRBJ1-6; D gene ambiguous. Trimming left V 1 base short and J 10 bases short, with 14 bases between. The germline V gene encodes CDR1 DFQATT and CDR2 SNEGSKA (reference sequence). The CDR3 totals 14 residues. DNA for the CDR3: TGCAGTGCTAGAGTCACGTCGGGAGGCTCACCCCTCCACTTT. Translating it yields CSARVTSGGSPLHF.